One sample yielded the 2 T cell receptor beta chains listed below, sequenced in a study of T cells in Graves' hyperthyroidism and ophthalmopathy. The source material, RNA transcripts, was used to amplify TCR beta CDR3 regions. A set of HTBI primers served as the primers for a first-round RT-PCR of the TCR CDR3. From the multiplex PCR reads, TCRdb called clonotypes with MiXCR, one entry per CDR3 protein. The profile shows 300,000 to 350,000 distinct CDR3 sequences, roughly 17% of them singletons. Sequencing input: blood. These receptors originate from a man younger than 40 with Graves' hyperthyroidism.

This clonotype was seen a few times. The rearrangement links TRBV7-8 to TRBJ1-2; 8 bases align to TRBD1. The CDR3 is made up of 18 amino acids. V dropped 5 bases and J dropped 4; count of bases not matched to a gene: 18. The germline gives CDR1 SGHVS, CDR2 FQNEAQ. CDR3 protein: CASSPQAPTGTGFYGYTF. The CDR3 DNA reads as TGTGCCAGCAGCCCTCAAGCCCCAACCGGGACAGGCTTCTATGGCTACACCTTC. Drawing the rest from reference TRBV7-8 and TRBJ1-2, the complete variable domain is GAGVSQSPRYKVAKRGQDVALRCDPISGHVSLFWYQQALGQGPEFLTYFQNEAQLDKSGLPSDRFFAERPEGSVSTLKIQRTQQEDSAVYLCASSPQAPTGTGFYGYTFGSGTRLTVV.

The chain combines TRBV2 with TRBJ1-5; 10 nucleotides agree with TRBD1. V trimming: 7 bases; J trimming: 7 bases; junction bases outside the gene matches: 10. CDR1 is SNHLY and CDR2 is FYNNEI in the germline V gene. The CDR3 covers 15 residues. The CDR3 DNA is TGTGCCAGCAATGGGTTGACAGGGGGCGGCCAGCCCCAGCATTTT. As protein: CASNGLTGGGQPQHF. The full variable domain, with the rest looked up from reference TRBV2 and TRBJ1-5, is EPEVTQTPSHQVTQMGQEVILRCVPISNHLYFYWYRQILGQKVEFLVSFYNNEISEKSEIFDDQFSVERPDGSNFTLKIRSTKLEDSAMYFCASNGLTGGGQPQHFGDGTRLSIL.